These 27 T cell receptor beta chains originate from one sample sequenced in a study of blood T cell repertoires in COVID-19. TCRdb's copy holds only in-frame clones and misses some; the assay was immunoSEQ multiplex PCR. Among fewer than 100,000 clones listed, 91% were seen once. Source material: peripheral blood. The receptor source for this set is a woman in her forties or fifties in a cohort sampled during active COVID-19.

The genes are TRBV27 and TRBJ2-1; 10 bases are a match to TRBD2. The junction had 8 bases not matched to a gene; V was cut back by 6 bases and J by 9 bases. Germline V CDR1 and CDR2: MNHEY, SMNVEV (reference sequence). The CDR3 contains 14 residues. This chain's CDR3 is CASRASGSRGEQFF. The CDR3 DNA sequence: TGTGCCAGCAGGGCTAGCGGGAGTAGGGGTGAGCAGTTCTTC.

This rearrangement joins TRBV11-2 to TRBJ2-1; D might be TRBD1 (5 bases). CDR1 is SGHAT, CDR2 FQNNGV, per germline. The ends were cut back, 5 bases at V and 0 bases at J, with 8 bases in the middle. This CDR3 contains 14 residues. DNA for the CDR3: TGTGCCAGCAGCCCAGGGAACTCCTACAATGAGCAGTTCTTC. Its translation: CASSPGNSYNEQFF.

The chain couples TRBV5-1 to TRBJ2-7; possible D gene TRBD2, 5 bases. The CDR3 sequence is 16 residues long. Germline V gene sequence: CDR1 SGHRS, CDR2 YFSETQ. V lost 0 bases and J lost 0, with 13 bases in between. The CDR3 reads CASSLAQRDYSYEQYF. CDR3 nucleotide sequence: TGCGCCAGCAGCTTGGCCCAGAGGGATTACTCCTACGAGCAGTACTTC.

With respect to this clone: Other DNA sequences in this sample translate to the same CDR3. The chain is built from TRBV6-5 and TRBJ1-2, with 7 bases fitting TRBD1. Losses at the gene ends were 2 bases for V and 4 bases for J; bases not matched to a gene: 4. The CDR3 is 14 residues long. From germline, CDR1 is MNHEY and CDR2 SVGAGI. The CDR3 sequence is CASSYGRGSYGYTF. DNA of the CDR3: TGTGCCAGCAGTTACGGCAGGGGGAGCTATGGCTACACCTTC.

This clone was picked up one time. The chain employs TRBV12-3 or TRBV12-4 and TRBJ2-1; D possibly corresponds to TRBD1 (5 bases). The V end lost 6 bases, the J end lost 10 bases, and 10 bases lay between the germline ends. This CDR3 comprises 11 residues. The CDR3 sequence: CASSNRMEQFF. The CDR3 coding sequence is TGTGCCAGCAGCAACAGGATGGAGCAGTTCTTC.

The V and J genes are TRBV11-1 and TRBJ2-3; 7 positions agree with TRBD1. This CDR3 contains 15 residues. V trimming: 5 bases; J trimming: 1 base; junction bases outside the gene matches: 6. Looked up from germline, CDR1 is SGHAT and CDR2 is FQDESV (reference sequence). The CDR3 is CASSQGTAGTDTQYF. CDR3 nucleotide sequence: TGTGCCAGCAGCCAGGGGACAGCCGGCACAGATACGCAGTATTTT.

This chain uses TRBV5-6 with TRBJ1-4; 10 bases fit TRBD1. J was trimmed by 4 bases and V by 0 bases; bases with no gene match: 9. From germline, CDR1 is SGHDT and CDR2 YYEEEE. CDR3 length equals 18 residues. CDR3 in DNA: TGTGCCAGCAGCTTGGAGATGGACAGGGGGGCCTTTAATGAAAAACTGTTTTTT. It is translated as CASSLEMDRGAFNEKLFF.

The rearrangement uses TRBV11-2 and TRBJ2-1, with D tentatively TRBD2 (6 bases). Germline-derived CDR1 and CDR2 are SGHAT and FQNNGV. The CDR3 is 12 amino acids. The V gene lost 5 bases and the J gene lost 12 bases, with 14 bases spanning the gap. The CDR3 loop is CASSPEAGAQFF. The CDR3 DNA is TGTGCCAGCAGCCCGGAAGCGGGTGCGCAGTTCTTC.

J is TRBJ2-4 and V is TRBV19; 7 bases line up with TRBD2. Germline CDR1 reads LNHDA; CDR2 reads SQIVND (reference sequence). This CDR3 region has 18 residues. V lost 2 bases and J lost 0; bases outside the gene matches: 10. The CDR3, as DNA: TGTGCCAGTAGTATACGGGCTAGCGGTTTGATAGCCAAAAACATTCAGTACTTC. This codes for CASSIRASGLIAKNIQYF.

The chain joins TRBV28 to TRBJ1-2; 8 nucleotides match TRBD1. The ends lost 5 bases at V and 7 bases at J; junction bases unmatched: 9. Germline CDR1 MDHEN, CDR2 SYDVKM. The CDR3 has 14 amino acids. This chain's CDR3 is CASSQTGGRVGYTF. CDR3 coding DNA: TGTGCCAGCAGTCAAACAGGGGGACGTGTTGGCTACACCTTC.

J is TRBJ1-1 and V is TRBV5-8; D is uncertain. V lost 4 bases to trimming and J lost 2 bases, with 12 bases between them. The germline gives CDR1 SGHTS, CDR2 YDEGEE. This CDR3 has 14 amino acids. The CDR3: CASSKVGLNTEAFF. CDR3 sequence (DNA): TGTGCCAGCAGCAAAGTAGGACTTAACACTGAAGCTTTCTTT.

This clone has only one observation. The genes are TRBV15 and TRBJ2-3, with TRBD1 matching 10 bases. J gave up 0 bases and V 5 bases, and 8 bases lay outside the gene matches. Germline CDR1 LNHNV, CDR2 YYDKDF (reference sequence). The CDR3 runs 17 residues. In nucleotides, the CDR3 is TGTGCCACCAGCGGGGGGGACAGGGGTGTTAGCACAGATACGCAGTATTTT. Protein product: CATSGGDRGVSTDTQYF.

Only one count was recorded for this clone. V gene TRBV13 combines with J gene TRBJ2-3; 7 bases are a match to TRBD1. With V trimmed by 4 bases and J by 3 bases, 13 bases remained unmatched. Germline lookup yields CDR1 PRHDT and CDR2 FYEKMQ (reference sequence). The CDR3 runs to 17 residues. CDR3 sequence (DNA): TGTGCCAGCAGCTCGCTTAGGGGACAGTTTATAACAGATACGCAGTATTTT. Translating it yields CASSSLRGQFITDTQYF. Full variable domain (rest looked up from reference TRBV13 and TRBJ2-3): AAGVIQSPRHLIKEKRETATLKCYPIPRHDTVYWYQQGPGQDPQFLISFYEKMQSDKGSIPDRFSAQQFSDYHSELNMSSLELGDSALYFCASSSLRGQFITDTQYFGPGTRLTVL.

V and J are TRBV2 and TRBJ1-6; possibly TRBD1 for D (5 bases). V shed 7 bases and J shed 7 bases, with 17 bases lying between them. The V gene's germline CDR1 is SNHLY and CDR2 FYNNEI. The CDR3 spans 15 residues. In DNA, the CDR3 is TGTGCCAGCACCAAAGGAGGGGCGATGAATTCACCCCTCCACTTT. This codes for CASTKGGAMNSPLHF.

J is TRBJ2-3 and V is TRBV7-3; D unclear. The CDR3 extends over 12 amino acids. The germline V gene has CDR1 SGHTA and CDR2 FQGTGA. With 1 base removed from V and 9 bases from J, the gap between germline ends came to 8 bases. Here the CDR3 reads CASSLIGETQYF. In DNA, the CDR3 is TGTGCCAGCAGCTTAATTGGAGAGACGCAGTATTTT.

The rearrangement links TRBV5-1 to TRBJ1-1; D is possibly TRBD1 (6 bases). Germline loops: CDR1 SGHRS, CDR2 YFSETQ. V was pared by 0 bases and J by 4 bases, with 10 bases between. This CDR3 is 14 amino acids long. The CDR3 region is CASSLAGAGTEAFF. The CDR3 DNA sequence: TGCGCCAGCAGCTTGGCAGGGGCTGGCACTGAAGCTTTCTTT. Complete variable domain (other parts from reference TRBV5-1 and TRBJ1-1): KAGVTQTPRYLIKTRGQQVTLSCSPISGHRSVSWYQQTPGQGLQFLFEYFSETQRNKGNFPGRFSGRQFSNSRSEMNVSTLELGDSALYLCASSLAGAGTEAFFGQGTRLTVV.

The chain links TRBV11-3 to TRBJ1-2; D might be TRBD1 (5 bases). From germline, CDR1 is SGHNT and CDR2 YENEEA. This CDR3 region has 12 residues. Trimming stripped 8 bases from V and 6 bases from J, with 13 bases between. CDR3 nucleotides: TGTGCCAGCGCCGAGCAGGGCCATGGCTACACCTTC. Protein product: CASAEQGHGYTF.

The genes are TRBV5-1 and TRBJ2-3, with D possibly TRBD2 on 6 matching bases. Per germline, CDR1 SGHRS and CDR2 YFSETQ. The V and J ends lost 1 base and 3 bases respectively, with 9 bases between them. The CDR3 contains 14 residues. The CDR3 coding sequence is TGCGCCAGCAGCTTGACGGGAGTAACAGATACGCAGTATTTT. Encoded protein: CASSLTGVTDTQYF. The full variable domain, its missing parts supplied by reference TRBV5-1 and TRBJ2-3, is KAGVTQTPRYLIKTRGQQVTLSCSPISGHRSVSWYQQTPGQGLQFLFEYFSETQRNKGNFPGRFSGRQFSNSRSEMNVSTLELGDSALYLCASSLTGVTDTQYFGPGTRLTVL.

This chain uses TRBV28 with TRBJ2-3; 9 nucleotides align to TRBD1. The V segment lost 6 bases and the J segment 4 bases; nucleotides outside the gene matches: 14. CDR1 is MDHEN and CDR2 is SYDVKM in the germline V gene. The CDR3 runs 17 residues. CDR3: CASSSLGGTGIADTQYF. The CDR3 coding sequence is TGTGCCAGCAGCTCCTTGGGGGGGACAGGGATCGCAGATACGCAGTATTTT.

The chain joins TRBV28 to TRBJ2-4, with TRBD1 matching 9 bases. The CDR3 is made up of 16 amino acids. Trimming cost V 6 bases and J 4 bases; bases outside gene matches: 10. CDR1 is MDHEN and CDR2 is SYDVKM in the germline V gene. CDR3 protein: CASSPVRTGEKNIQYF. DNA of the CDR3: TGTGCCAGCAGCCCGGTTCGGACAGGGGAAAAAAACATTCAGTACTTC. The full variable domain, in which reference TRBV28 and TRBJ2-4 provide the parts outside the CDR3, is DVKVTQSSRYLVKRTGEKVFLECVQDMDHENMFWYRQDPGLGLRLIYFSYDVKMKEKGDIPEGYSVSREKKERFSLILESASTNQTSMYLCASSPVRTGEKNIQYFGAGTRLSVL.

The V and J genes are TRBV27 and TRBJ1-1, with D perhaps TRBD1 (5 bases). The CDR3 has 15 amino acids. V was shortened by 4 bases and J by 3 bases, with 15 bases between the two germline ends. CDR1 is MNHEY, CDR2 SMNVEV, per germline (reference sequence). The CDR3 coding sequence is TGTGCCAGCAGTTCTTGGGGCAGGGAGGACACTGAAGCTTTCTTT. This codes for CASSSWGREDTEAFF.

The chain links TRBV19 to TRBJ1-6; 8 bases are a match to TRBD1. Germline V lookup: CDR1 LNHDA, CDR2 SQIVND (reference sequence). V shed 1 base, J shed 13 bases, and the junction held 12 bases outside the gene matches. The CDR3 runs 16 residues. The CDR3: CASSIGRGTGGQPLHF. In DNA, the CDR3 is TGTGCCAGTAGTATAGGACGCGGGACAGGAGGTCAGCCCCTCCACTTT.

CDR3 in amino acids: CASSPRQGYGYTF. In DNA form, the CDR3 reads TGTGCCAGCAGCCCGCGACAGGGCTATGGCTACACCTTC. The V and J genes are TRBV7-2 and TRBJ1-2; TRBD1 aligns across 7 bases. The CDR3 has 13 residues. The V gene's germline CDR1 is SGHTA and CDR2 FQGNSA. With V trimmed by 5 bases and J by 4 bases, 4 bases remained unmatched. The entire variable domain, with the rest obtained from reference TRBV7-2 and TRBJ1-2, is as follows: GAGVSQSPSNKVTEKGKDVELRCDPISGHTALYWYRQSLGQGLEFLIYFQGNSAPDKSGLPSDRFSAERTGGSVSTLTIQRTQQEDSAVYLCASSPRQGYGYTFGSGTRLTVV.

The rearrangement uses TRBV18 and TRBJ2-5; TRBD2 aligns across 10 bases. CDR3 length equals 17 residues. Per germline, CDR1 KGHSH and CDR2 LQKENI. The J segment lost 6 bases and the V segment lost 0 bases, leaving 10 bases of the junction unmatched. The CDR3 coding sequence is TGTGCCAGCTCACCACCGGAGGAGGGAGCGGGAGGGAAGACCCAGTACTTC. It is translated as CASSPPEEGAGGKTQYF.

Here the CDR3 reads CSVNRGNTEAFF. The CDR3 bases are TGCAGCGTTAACAGGGGGAACACTGAAGCTTTCTTT. The V and J genes are TRBV29-1 and TRBJ1-1, with 7 bases identical to TRBD1. CDR1 and CDR2 from the germline V gene are SQVTM and ANQGSEA. After removal of 5 bases from V and 1 base from J, the junction contained 1 base not matched to a gene. This CDR3 has 12 residues.

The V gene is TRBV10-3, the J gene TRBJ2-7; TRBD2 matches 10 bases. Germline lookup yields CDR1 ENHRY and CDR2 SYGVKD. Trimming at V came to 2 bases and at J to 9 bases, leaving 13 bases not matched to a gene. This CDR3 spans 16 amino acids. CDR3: CAISEGLADDLRGQYF. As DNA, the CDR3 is TGTGCCATCAGTGAGGGACTAGCGGATGACCTACGCGGGCAGTACTTC.

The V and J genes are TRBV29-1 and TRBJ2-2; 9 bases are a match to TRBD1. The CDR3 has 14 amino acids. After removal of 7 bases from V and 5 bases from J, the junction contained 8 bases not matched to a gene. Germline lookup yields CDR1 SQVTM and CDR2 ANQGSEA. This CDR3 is CSAGTGRGTGELFF. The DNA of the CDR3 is TGCAGCGCGGGGACAGGGCGTGGTACCGGGGAGCTGTTTTTT.